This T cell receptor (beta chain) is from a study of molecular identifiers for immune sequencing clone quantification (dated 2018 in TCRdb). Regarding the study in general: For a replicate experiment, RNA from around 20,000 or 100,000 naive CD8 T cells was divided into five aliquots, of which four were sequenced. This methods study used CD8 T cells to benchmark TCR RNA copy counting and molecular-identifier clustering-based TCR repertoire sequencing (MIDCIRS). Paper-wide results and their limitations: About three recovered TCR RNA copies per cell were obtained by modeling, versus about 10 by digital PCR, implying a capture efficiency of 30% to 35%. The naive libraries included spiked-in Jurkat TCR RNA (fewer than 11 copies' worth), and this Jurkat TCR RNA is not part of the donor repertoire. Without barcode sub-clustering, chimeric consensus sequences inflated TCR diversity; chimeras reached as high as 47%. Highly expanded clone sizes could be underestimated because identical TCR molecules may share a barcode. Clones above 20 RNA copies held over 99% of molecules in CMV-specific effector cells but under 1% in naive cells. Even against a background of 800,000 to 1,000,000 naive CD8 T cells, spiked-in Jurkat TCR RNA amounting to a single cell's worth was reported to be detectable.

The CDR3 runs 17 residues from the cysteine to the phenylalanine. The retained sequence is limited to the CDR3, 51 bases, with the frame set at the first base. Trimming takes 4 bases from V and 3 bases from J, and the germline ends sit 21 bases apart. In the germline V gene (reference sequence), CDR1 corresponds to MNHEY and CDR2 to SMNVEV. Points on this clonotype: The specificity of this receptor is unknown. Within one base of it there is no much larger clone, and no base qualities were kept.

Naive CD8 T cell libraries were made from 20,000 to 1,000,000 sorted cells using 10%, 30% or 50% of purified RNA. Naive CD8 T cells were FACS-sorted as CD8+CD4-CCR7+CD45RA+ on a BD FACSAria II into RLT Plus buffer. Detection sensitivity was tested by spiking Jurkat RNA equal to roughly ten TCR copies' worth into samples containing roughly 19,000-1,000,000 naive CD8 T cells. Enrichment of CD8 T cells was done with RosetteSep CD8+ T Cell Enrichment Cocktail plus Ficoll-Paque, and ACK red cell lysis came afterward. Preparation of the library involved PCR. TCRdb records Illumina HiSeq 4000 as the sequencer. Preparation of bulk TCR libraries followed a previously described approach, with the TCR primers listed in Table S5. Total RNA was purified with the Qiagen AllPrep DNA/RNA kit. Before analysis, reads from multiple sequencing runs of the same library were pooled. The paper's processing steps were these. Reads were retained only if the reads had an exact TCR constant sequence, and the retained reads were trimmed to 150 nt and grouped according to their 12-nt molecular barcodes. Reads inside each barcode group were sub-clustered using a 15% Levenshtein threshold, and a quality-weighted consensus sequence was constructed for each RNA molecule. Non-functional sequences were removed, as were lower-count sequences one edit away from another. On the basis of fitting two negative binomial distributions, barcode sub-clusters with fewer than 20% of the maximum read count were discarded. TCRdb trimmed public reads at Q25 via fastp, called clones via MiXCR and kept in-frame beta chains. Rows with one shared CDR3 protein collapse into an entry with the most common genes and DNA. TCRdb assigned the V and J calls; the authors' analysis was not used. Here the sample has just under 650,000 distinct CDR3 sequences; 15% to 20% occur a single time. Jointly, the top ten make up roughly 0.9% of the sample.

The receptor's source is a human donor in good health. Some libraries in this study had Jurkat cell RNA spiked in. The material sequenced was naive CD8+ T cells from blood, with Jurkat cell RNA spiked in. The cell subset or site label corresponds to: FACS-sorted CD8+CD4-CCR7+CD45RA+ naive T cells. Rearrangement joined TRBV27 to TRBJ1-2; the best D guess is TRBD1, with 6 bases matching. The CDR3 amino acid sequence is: CASSSLHLGQIYYGYTF. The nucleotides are TGTGCCAGCAGTTCCTTACACCTAGGACAGATATACTATGGCTACACCTTC.